These 10 T cell receptor beta chains originate from one sample sequenced in a study of shared clonotypes between healthy human individuals (dated by TCRdb to the early 2020s). Library method: the immunoSEQ multiplex PCR assay. TCRdb took over this immuneACCESS table, retaining in-frame rearrangements with V and J assigned. Such tables are incomplete; in checked studies, under half of the missing clones stem from an unresolved V gene, and the remainder is unexplained. Within this sample are over a million clones, with around 78% of them counted one time only. In total, the top ten clones hold under 0.8% of the sample. The sample consisted of memory CD4+ T cells from PBMCs. This specimen's cell subset or site label, interpreted: CD45RA-negative fraction. The receptors come from a man aged 18-30 years in good health. Some clones in this sample may be carry-over from other donors' samples.

This clone was counted between two and nine times. The gene calls are TRBV28 and TRBJ1-2, with D perhaps TRBD1 (6 bases). Germline CDR1 and CDR2: MDHEN and SYDVKM. CDR3 length: 11 amino acids. V lost 7 bases, J lost 3 bases, and 6 bases lay in between. The CDR3, as DNA: TGTGCCAGCAACAGGGACTATGGCTACACCTTC. Translated: CASNRDYGYTF.

The chain has TRBV2 and TRBJ2-7; 11 nucleotides match TRBD1. V dropped 7 bases and J dropped 2; count of bases not matched to a gene: 10. This CDR3 has 16 amino acids. Germline values: CDR1 SNHLY, CDR2 FYNNEI. In nucleotides, the CDR3 is TGTGCCAGCAATGCAGTACCGGGACAGGGGGCCTACGAGCAGTACTTC. Its protein is CASNAVPGQGAYEQYF.

This rearrangement joins TRBV28 to TRBJ1-1; 8 bases match TRBD1. This CDR3 is 15 amino acids long. The V segment lost 5 bases and the J segment 5 bases; nucleotides outside the gene matches: 10. Germline V gene lookup returns CDR1 MDHEN and CDR2 SYDVKM. CDR3 sequence (DNA): TGTGCCAGCAGTCCGTCGACAGGGGTAAAGACTGAAGCTTTCTTT. It is translated as CASSPSTGVKTEAFF.

This clone was observed a single time. The sample contains more than one DNA sequence encoding this CDR3. Here the CDR3 DNA reads TGTGCCAGCAGCAGCCTTGGGGAGACCCAGTACTTC. Residues: CASSSLGETQYF. The chain links TRBV28 to TRBJ2-5; unclear D gene. CDR1 MDHEN and CDR2 SYDVKM come from the germline V gene. This CDR3 is 12 amino acids long. Trimming removed 6 bases from V and 5 bases from J, with 10 bases in between.

V usage is TRBV2 and J usage is TRBJ2-7, with 9 bases that match TRBD2. CDR1 is SNHLY and CDR2 is FYNNEI in the germline V gene. The CDR3 contains 15 residues. After removal of 3 bases from V and 0 bases from J, the junction contained 3 bases not matched to a gene. The CDR3 region has the DNA TGTGCCAGCAGTGATAGGACTAGCGTCTCCTACGAGCAGTACTTC. Protein sequence: CASSDRTSVSYEQYF.

This chain uses TRBV29-1 with TRBJ2-7; maybe TRBD2 (5 bases). Germline V gene sequence: CDR1 SQVTM, CDR2 ANQGSEA. This CDR3 has 11 amino acids. V was clipped by 7 bases and J by 2 bases, with 9 bases between them. For the CDR3, the DNA is TGCAGCGCTAAGGAGGCCTACGAGCAGTACTTC. Protein product: CSAKEAYEQYF.

Of note for this clone: One end of the junction varies from germline; a read error may be responsible. CDR3 coding DNA: TGTGCCAGCTCACCTCCAGGGGCCGCGAACACTAAAGCTTTCTTT. This codes for CASSPPGAANTKAFF. V and J are TRBV18 and TRBJ1-1, with D maybe TRBD1 (6 bases). Germline V gene lookup returns CDR1 KGHSH and CDR2 LQKENI. The CDR3 has 15 residues.

The rearrangement uses TRBV5-1 and TRBJ1-1, with D unresolved. Trimming took off 0 bases at V and 1 base at J, with 10 bases between the two ends. Germline values: CDR1 SGHRS, CDR2 YFSETQ. The CDR3 length is 15 residues. The chain's CDR3 is CASSLVVGGNTEAFF. For the CDR3, the DNA is TGCGCCAGCAGCTTGGTTGTGGGAGGGAACACTGAAGCTTTCTTT.

Many counts were recorded for this clone. V usage is TRBV5-1 and J usage is TRBJ1-3; 10 bases line up with TRBD1. The CDR3 contains 16 residues. Germline lookup yields CDR1 SGHRS and CDR2 YFSETQ. The J segment lost 0 bases and the V segment lost 5 bases, leaving 5 bases of the junction unmatched. The CDR3, as DNA: TGCGCCAGCAGACCGGACAGGGGGGCCTCTGGAAACACCATATATTTT. The encoded protein is CASRPDRGASGNTIYF.

V and J are TRBV6-1 and TRBJ1-2, with D unresolved. The CDR3 runs 15 residues. The V gene's germline CDR1 is MNHNS and CDR2 SASEGT. V was clipped by 4 bases and J by 3 bases, with 15 bases between them. The CDR3 DNA reads as TGTGCCAGCAGTGGGGTAGAACCGCTGTACTATGGCTACACCTTC. Its protein is CASSGVEPLYYGYTF.